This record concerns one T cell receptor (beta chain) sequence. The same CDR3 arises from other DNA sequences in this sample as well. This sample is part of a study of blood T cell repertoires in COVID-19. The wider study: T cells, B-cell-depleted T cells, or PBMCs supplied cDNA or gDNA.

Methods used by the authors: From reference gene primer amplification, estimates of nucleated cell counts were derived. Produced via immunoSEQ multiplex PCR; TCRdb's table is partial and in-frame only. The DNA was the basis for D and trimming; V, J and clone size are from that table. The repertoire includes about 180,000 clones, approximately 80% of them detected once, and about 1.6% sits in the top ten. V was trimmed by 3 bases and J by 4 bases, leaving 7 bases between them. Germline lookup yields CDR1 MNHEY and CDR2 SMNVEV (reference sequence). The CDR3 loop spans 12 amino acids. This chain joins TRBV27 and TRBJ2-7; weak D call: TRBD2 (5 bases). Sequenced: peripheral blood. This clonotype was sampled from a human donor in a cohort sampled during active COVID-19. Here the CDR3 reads CASSFGGYEQYF. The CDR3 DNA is TGTGCCAGCAGTTTCGGCGGGTACGAGCAGTACTTC.